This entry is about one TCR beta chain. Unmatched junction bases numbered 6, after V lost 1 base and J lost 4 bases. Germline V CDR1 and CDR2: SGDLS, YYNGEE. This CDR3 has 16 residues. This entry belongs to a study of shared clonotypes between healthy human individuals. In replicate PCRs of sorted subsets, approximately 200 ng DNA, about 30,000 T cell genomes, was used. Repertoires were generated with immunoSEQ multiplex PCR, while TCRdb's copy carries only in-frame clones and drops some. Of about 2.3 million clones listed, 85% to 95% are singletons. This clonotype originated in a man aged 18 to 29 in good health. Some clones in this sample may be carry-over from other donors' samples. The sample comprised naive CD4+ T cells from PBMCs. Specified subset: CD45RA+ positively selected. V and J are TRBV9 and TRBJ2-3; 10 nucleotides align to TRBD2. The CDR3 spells CASSVLGAGGADTQYF. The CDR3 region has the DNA TGTGCCAGCAGCGTACTTGGAGCGGGAGGGGCAGATACGCAGTATTTT. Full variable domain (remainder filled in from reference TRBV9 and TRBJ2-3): DSGVTQTPKHLITATGQRVTLRCSPRSGDLSVYWYQQSLDQGLQFLIQYYNGEERAKGNILERFSAQQFPDLHSELNLSSLELGDSALYFCASSVLGAGGADTQYFGPGTRLTVL.